This entry describes one TCR beta chain. This clonotype has only a few counts. Its cognate antigen has yet to be identified. No per-base quality is available; no much larger clone lies one base away. The 39 donors, aged about 6 to 95 years, were systemically healthy Caucasian individuals from Russia. About 10 milliliters of peripheral blood were collected from each donor into EDTA-treated Vacutainer tubes. PBMCs were isolated by Ficoll-Paque density-gradient centrifugation, with at least 6.5 million obtained per sample. Trizol reagent was used to extract total RNA from the PBMCs, yielding at least 5 micrograms per sample. The percentages of naive CD45RAhigh/CD27high T cells were determined by flow cytometry on a PBMC aliquot from every donor. The entry originates in a study of blood T cells in healthy people across ages (dated by TCRdb to the mid-2010s). Some background on the complete study: In model experiments, template switching captured roughly one uniquely barcoded TCR beta cDNA molecule for every two T cells. The study measured age-related changes in TCR beta repertoire diversity using deep sequencing normalized with unique cDNA molecular identifiers. The donors were split into four age groups: young (average about 16 years), middle-aged (around 40), aged (more than 60) and long-lived (under 90). To avoid experimental bias, donors of different ages were distributed randomly across sequencing lanes. Using the same blood draw, the study looked at two additional independent replicas of 1 million unique cDNA reads for two donors, one aged 18 to 30 and the other aged 80 or older.

The CDR3 covers 15 residues, taking in both the cysteine and the phenylalanine. CDR3 DNA is the only sequence kept; it has 45 bases, read in frame from the first base. V loses 1 base, J loses 5 bases, and the germline ends lie 14 bases apart. Broad study findings and their caveats: Estimates of total diversity based on one million sequenced T cells were regarded as lower bounds and as underestimates. Bulk unsorted PBMC profiling prevented conclusive comparison of naive and antigen-experienced compartments. Donor CMV infection status was unknown, potentially confounding age-related changes in expanded clonotypes. Compared with the aged group, the long-lived group had more naive CD4+ T cells, fewer expanded clones and increased TCR diversity, suggesting age selection. There was a strong correlation between observed TCR beta diversity and the percentage of naive T cells measured by flow cytometry. Observed TCR beta diversity per million T cells fell roughly linearly with age, and a significant reduction was already apparent by age roughly 40.

Library preparation used 5' RACE. A second PCR of roughly 6 to 11 cycles was run with a J-beta primer mix and a sample-barcoded 5' primer. A template-switch 5' adaptor carrying 12 random nucleotides introduced a unique molecular identifier onto each TCR beta cDNA molecule. Each sample yielded at least 2.5 million CDR3-containing paired-end reads. First-strand cDNA synthesis was performed from all RNA using the Mint cDNA synthesis kit, with priming by a TRBC-specific oligonucleotide. All cDNA was treated with uracil-DNA glycosylase and then went through a first 18-cycle PCR with the universal primers M1SS and BC2_uni_R. In the paper's pipeline: For normalization, 1 million high-quality reads were randomly selected from each sample, with every read carrying a distinct molecular identifier. Reads with shared molecular identifiers were discarded instead of being binned into consensus sequences. MiTCR, set to a Q25 quality threshold and the strictest error-elimination algorithm, was used for CDR3 identification, clonotype clustering and error correction. Lower-bound total TCR beta diversity was estimated with a nonparametric unseen species model using Euler transformation. TCRdb trimmed the raw reads at Q25, called clones with MiXCR and kept productive beta chains. Identical CDR3 protein sequences are pooled into one entry, listed with their most common genes and DNA. For this entry, the V and J calls and clone size follow TCRdb and not the study's own pipeline. Counted in this sample were approximately 1,700,000 distinct CDR3 sequences; roughly two fifths of them appeared once. The top ten constitute roughly 24% of the sample.

The chain employs TRBV12-3 or TRBV12-4 and TRBJ2-5; the D gene is unclear. The sequence came from a human donor in good health. The sequenced material came from blood. The CDR3 has the sequence CASSLGGQPLETQYF. At the DNA level, the sequence is TGTGCCAGCAGTTTAGGAGGCCAACCCTTGGAGACCCAGTACTTC.